These T cell receptor beta chains were read from a single sample in a study of human T cells and chemical hapten exposure. In TCRdb, the RACE reads were re-called with MiXCR into one record per CDR3 protein. The top ten clones hold about 6% of a sample with 45,000 or so distinct CDR3 sequences, less than 4.5% of them seen once. Sequencing used whole blood. The receptors derive from a human donor in good health. Some clones in this sample may be carry-over from other donors' samples. Both conserved end residues are part of each CDR3. D genes are given only for firm matches. Size tells how often a clone was seen (once, few, many) or the class of an expanded clone, and some rows leave it out.

CDR3 | DNA | D | J | size | V
CASSRRGVDTEAFF | TGCGCCAGCAGCCGCCGCGGCGTCGACACTGAAGCTTTCTTT | . | TRBJ1-1 | many | TRBV4-1
CASEGTKETQYF | TGCGCCAGCGAGGGAACTAAAGAGACCCAGTACTTC | . | TRBJ2-5 | many | TRBV10-1
CSGATGNTEAFF | TGCAGCGGGGCCACAGGGAACACTGAAGCTTTCTTT | . | TRBJ1-1 | many | TRBV29-1
CSVGGQTYGYTF | TGCAGCGTGGGGGGGCAGACCTATGGCTACACCTTC | . | TRBJ1-2 | many | TRBV29-1
CASSKRPGMSYEQYF | TGTGCCAGCAGCAAACGGCCAGGGATGAGCTACGAGCAGTACTTC | . | TRBJ2-7 | many | TRBV21-1
CASSPFTASSTNIQYF | TGTGCCAGCAGCCCATTTACCGCCAGTTCTACCAACATTCAGTACTTC | . | TRBJ2-4 | few | TRBV7-8
CASVIAENTGELFF | TGTGCCAGCGTTATAGCGGAAAACACCGGGGAGCTGTTTTTT | . | TRBJ2-2 | few | TRBV12-3/TRBV12-4
CASSQDPRQPQHF | TGCGCCAGCAGCCAAGACCCAAGACAGCCCCAGCATTTT | . | TRBJ1-5 | . | TRBV4-1
CASSILPGRTSTDTQYF | TGTGCCAGTAGTATACTCCCAGGGAGAACAAGCACAGATACGCAGTATTTT | . | TRBJ2-3 | many | TRBV19
CASSLALGRTSGANVLTF | TGTGCCAGCAGCTTAGCGCTGGGACGCACCTCTGGGGCCAACGTCCTGACTTTC | . | TRBJ2-6 | few | TRBV11-1
CASSYDSWTGINSPLHF | TGTGCCAGCAGCTATGATTCTTGGACAGGGATTAATTCACCCCTCCACTTT | TRBD1 | TRBJ1-6 | many | TRBV6-6
CASSPGGVSTEAFF | TGTGCCAGCTCACCAGGGGGCGTGAGCACTGAAGCTTTCTTT | . | TRBJ1-1 | few | TRBV18
CASSLHPAGQGATGELFF | TGTGCCAGCAGCTTACATCCCGCGGGACAGGGGGCAACCGGGGAGCTGTTTTTT | TRBD1 | TRBJ2-2 | few | TRBV7-3
CASSLKGPGNTIYF | TGTGCCAGCAGCCTGAAGGGGCCTGGAAACACCATATATTTT | . | TRBJ1-3 | . | TRBV7-9
CSSLVSGRSDQPQHF | TGCAGTTCACTAGTCTCAGGGAGGTCGGATCAGCCCCAGCATTTT | . | TRBJ1-5 | many | TRBV20-1
CASSEVGGTGKNEAFF | TGTGCCAGCAGTGAAGTTGGGGGGACAGGGAAGAATGAAGCTTTCTTT | TRBD1 | TRBJ1-1 | many | TRBV2
CASSSAGANTDTQYF | TGCGCCAGCAGCTCGGCGGGGGCCAACACAGATACGCAGTATTTT | . | TRBJ2-3 | many | TRBV5-1
CASTDRYSNQPQHF | TGTGCCAGCACCGACAGGTATAGCAATCAGCCCCAGCATTTT | . | TRBJ1-5 | many | TRBV6-1
CASSTGELDTQYF | TGTGCCAGTAGTACCGGGGAGCTAGATACGCAGTATTTT | . | TRBJ2-3 | few | TRBV19
CASSQDTSGDYEQYF | TGCGCCAGCAGCCAAGATACTAGCGGGGATTACGAGCAGTACTTC | TRBD2 | TRBJ2-7 | many | TRBV4-1
CASSAQGTANYGYTF | TGTGCCAGCTCAGCTCAGGGGACAGCAAACTATGGCTACACCTTC | TRBD1 | TRBJ1-2 | many | TRBV18
CASSLSGGTTNEKLFF | TGTGCCAGCTCACTTTCAGGGGGAACAACTAATGAAAAACTGTTTTTT | TRBD1 | TRBJ1-4 | . | TRBV18
CASSQDPREGRVTQYF | TGTGCCAGCAGCCAAGATCCACGGGAGGGCCGGGTGACCCAGTACTTC | TRBD2 | TRBJ2-5 | medium-sized | TRBV3-1
CASSVTDTQYF | TGTGCCAGCAGTGTGACAGATACGCAGTATTTT | . | TRBJ2-3 | many | TRBV7-8
CASRATDTQYF | TGTGCCAGCAGGGCCACAGATACGCAGTATTTT | . | TRBJ2-3 | many | TRBV2
CAWRGGTGRNTEAFF | TGTGCCTGGCGAGGGGGGACAGGGCGGAACACTGAAGCTTTCTTT | TRBD1 | TRBJ1-1 | . | TRBV30
CASSYQVWGNPETQYF | TGTGCCAGCAGTTACCAAGTTTGGGGGAATCCAGAGACCCAGTACTTC | . | TRBJ2-5 | many | TRBV6-5
CARGTGGSYEQYF | TGTGCCAGAGGGACAGGGGGCTCCTACGAGCAGTACTTC | TRBD1 | TRBJ2-7 | few | TRBV2
CATVRTLSEPQHF | TGTGCCACAGTCCGGACTCTAAGTGAGCCCCAGCATTTT | . | TRBJ1-5 | . | TRBV18
CASTEIRRDRGPGANVLTF | TGTGCCAGCACGGAAATTCGCCGGGACAGGGGGCCTGGGGCCAACGTCCTGACTTTC | TRBD1 | TRBJ2-6 | . | TRBV28
CASSLWRGSFNSPLHF | TGTGCCAGCAGTTTATGGCGCGGGTCATTTAATTCACCCCTCCACTTT | . | TRBJ1-6 | many | TRBV27
CASSPSQGGAEAFF | TGTGCCAGCAGTCCCTCCCAGGGTGGGGCTGAAGCTTTCTTT | . | TRBJ1-1 | few | TRBV28
CSALRPGTGVKETQYF | TGCAGTGCCCTCCGCCCCGGGACAGGGGTGAAGGAGACCCAGTACTTC | TRBD1 | TRBJ2-5 | many | TRBV20-1
CASSLSSPSNQPQHF | TGTGCCAGCAGCCTGAGTTCCCCCAGCAATCAGCCCCAGCATTTT | . | TRBJ1-5 | . | TRBV12-3/TRBV12-4
CAWSRPPSLTGELFF | TGTGCCTGGAGTCGTCCTCCGTCTCTTACCGGGGAGCTGTTTTTT | . | TRBJ2-2 | few | TRBV30
CATSRELADTQYF | TGTGCCACCAGCAGAGAACTAGCAGATACGCAGTATTTT | . | TRBJ2-3 | few | TRBV15
CATSKAGPSGELFF | TGTGCCACCAGTAAGGCGGGTCCAAGCGGGGAGCTGTTTTTT | . | TRBJ2-2 | . | TRBV24-1
CASSSQAETVLSGANVLTF | TGTGCCAGCAGCTCCCAGGCGGAGACCGTTTTATCTGGGGCCAACGTCCTGACTTTC | . | TRBJ2-6 | many | TRBV13
CASSLANRGRNYGYTF | TGTGCCAGCAGCTTAGCAAACAGGGGACGGAACTATGGCTACACCTTC | TRBD1 | TRBJ1-2 | . | TRBV7-9
CATEGGTNSGANVLTF | TGTGCCACCGAAGGGGGGACAAACTCTGGGGCCAACGTCCTGACTTTC | . | TRBJ2-6 | . | TRBV24-1
CASSLGQGLTYEQYF | TGTGCTAGCAGCTTAGGGCAGGGCCTTACCTACGAGCAGTACTTC | . | TRBJ2-7 | . | TRBV7-7
CASSPRGSYTGELFF | TGTGCCAGCAGTCCCCGGGGCAGTTACACCGGGGAGCTGTTTTTT | . | TRBJ2-2 | few | TRBV6-5
CASSQSSGDQQDTDTQYF | TGTGCCAGCAGCCAAAGCTCGGGAGACCAGCAGGACACAGATACGCAGTATTTT | . | TRBJ2-3 | many | TRBV28
CASSLIGASTDTQYF | TGTGCCAGCAGTTTAATCGGAGCCTCCACAGATACGCAGTATTTT | . | TRBJ2-3 | many | TRBV27
CASSRLAGRQETQYF | TGTGCCAGCAGCAGACTAGCGGGCCGCCAAGAGACCCAGTACTTC | TRBD2 | TRBJ2-5 | . | TRBV7-9
CASSQEDSGPLFRTQYF | TGTGCCAGCAGCCAAGAAGACTCGGGACCCCTATTTCGGACCCAGTACTTC | . | TRBJ2-5 | . | TRBV3-1
CASSQRAGEQYF | TGTGCCAGCAGCCAACGGGCAGGCGAGCAGTACTTC | . | TRBJ2-7 | many | TRBV6-5
CSVAPSGIGYNEQFF | TGCAGCGTTGCCCCTAGCGGGATAGGATACAATGAGCAGTTCTTC | TRBD2 | TRBJ2-1 | many | TRBV29-1
CATSDLTLAKNIQYF | TGTGCCACCAGTGATTTGACCCTAGCCAAAAACATTCAGTACTTC | . | TRBJ2-4 | many | TRBV24-1
CSAHPLLATEQFF | TGCAGTGCCCATCCCCTCCTAGCTACTGAGCAGTTCTTC | . | TRBJ2-1 | many | TRBV20-1
CASSQEWDTHNPNYGYTF | TGCGCCAGCAGCCAAGAATGGGACACACACAACCCTAACTATGGCTACACCTTC | . | TRBJ1-2 | . | TRBV4-1
CASSQVGGARTEAFF | TGTGCCAGCAGCCAAGTAGGGGGGGCAAGGACTGAAGCTTTCTTT | . | TRBJ1-1 | . | TRBV3-1
CASSFGQGGTEAFF | TGTGCCAGCAGTTTTGGACAGGGTGGGACTGAAGCTTTCTTT | TRBD1 | TRBJ1-1 | many | TRBV27
CASSPTGGDTEAFF | TGTGCCAGCAGCCCGACAGGGGGAGATACTGAAGCTTTCTTT | TRBD1 | TRBJ1-1 | many | TRBV28
CASSSFPGQGPRYF | TGTGCCAGCAGCTCCTTCCCGGGACAGGGCCCCCGGTACTTC | TRBD1 | TRBJ2-5 | many | TRBV7-3
CASSYTVTGNTIYF | TGTGCCAGCAGTTACACAGTTACTGGAAACACCATATATTTT | . | TRBJ1-3 | many | TRBV6-5
CSAGQGAGSPLHF | TGCAGCGCTGGACAGGGGGCTGGATCACCCCTCCACTTT | TRBD1 | TRBJ1-6 | many | TRBV29-1